The clone carrying this T cell receptor (beta chain) is categorized as medium-sized. Its cognate antigen is unknown. The template was genomic DNA from peripheral blood, not RNA. Multiplex touch-down PCR with TRB-A/B primers amplified rearranged V-D-J TRB sequences. TCRdb analysed the multiplex PCR reads with MiXCR anew, one entry per CDR3 protein. The table includes about 9,000 distinct CDR3 sequences, 32% detected once. The length of the CDR3 is 13 residues. The germline V gene encodes CDR1 LNHDA and CDR2 SQIVND (reference sequence). The V and J ends lost 4 bases and 4 bases respectively, with 9 bases between them. The record originates from a study of T cell repertoires in aging, cancer and after chemotherapy. Study overall: Clear clonal overlap appeared across healthy donor samples taken over several months to years. Study-level results: Immunological memory after chemotherapy cannot be judged from the repertoire data. Healthy donors lost TCR diversity with age mainly through richness, cancer patients through richness and evenness. Rebound thymic output was suggested by rising median generation probability during chemotherapy in each cancer cohort.

The chain joins TRBV19 to TRBJ2-3; weak D call: TRBD1 (6 bases). The clonotype was recovered from a human donor in good health. The sequenced material came from blood. The CDR3 region has the DNA TGTGCCAGTAGTAAAGGACAGCCAGATACGCAGTATTTT. Translation gives CASSKGQPDTQYF.